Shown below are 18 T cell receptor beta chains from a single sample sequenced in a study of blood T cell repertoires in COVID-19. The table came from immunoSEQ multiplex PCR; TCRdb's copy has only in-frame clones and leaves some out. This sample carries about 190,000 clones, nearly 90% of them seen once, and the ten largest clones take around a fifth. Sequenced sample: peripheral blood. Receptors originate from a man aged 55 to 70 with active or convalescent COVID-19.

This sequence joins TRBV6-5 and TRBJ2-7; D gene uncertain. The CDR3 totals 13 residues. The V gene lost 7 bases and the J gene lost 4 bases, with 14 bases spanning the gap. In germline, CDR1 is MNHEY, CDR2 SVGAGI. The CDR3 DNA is TGTGCCAGCACCCTCGGGTTTGGGTACGAGCAGTACTTC. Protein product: CASTLGFGYEQYF.

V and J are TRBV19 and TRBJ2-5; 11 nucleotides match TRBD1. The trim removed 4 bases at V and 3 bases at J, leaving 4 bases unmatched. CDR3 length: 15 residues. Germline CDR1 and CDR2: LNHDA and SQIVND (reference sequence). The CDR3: CASSKRGQGEETQYF. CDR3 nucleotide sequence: TGTGCCAGTAGTAAACGGGGACAGGGGGAAGAGACCCAGTACTTC.

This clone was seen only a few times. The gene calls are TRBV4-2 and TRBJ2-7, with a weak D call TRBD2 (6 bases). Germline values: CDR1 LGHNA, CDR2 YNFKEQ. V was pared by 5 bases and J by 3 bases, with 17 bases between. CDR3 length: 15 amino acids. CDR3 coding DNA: TGTGCCAGCAGCACCTCGGGTACGCGGGACTACGAGCAGTACTTC. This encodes CASSTSGTRDYEQYF.

The CDR3 reads CASSSSETEVGSPLHF. The CDR3 region has the DNA TGTGCCAGCAGCTCCTCAGAGACAGAGGTTGGATCACCCCTCCACTTT. The chain employs TRBV11-2 and TRBJ1-6; D perhaps matches TRBD1 (5 bases). Looked up from germline, CDR1 is SGHAT and CDR2 is FQNNGV. The CDR3 is made up of 16 amino acids. The V end lost 4 bases, the J end lost 10 bases, and 20 bases lay between the germline ends.

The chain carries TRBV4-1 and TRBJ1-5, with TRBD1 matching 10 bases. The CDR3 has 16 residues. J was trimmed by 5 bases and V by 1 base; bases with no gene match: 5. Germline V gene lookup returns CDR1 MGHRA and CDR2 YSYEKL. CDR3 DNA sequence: TGCGCCAGCAGCCAAGGAGGGACAGGGGCTTATCAGCCCCAGCATTTT. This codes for CASSQGGTGAYQPQHF.

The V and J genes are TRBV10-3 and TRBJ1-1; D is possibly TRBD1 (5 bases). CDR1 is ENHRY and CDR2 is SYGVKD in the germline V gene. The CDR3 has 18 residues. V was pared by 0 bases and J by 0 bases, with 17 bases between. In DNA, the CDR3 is TGTGCCATCAGTGAGTCGACGGCCACCCTAGGGGTGAACACTGAAGCTTTCTTT. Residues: CAISESTATLGVNTEAFF.

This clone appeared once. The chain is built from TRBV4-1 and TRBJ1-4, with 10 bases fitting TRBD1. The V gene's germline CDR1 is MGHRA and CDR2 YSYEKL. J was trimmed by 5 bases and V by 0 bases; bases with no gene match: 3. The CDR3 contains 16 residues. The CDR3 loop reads CASSQDRGQGNEKLFF. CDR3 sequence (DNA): TGCGCCAGCAGCCAAGATAGGGGACAGGGGAATGAAAAACTGTTTTTT.

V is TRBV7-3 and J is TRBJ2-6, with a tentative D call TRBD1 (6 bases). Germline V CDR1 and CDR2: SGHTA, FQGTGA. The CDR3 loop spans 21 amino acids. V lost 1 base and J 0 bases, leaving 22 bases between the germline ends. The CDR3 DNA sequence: TGTGCCAGCAGCTTAAACGCTTTTCCGGACGGGACATCCTCTGGGGCCAACGTCCTGACTTTC. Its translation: CASSLNAFPDGTSSGANVLTF.

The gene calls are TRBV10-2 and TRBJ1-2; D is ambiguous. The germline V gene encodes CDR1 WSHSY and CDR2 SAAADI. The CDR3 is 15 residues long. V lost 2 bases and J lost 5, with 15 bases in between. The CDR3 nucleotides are TGCGCCAGCAGTGAGGACGGACCCCGGGATTATGGCTACACCTTC. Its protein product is CASSEDGPRDYGYTF.

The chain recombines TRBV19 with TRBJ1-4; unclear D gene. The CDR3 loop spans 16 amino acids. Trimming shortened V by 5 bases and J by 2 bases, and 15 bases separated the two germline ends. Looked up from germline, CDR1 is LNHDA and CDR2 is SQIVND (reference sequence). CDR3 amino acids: CASSDLQVRTNEKLFF. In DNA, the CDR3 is TGTGCCAGTAGTGATCTTCAGGTTAGGACTAATGAAAAACTGTTTTTT.

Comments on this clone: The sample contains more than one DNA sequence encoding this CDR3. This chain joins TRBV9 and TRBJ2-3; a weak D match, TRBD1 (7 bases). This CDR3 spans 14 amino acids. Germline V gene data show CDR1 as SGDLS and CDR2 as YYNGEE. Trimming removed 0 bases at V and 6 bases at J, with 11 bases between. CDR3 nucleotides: TGTGCCAGCAGCGTAGCAGGGGGGAGGGATACGCAGTATTTT. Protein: CASSVAGGRDTQYF.

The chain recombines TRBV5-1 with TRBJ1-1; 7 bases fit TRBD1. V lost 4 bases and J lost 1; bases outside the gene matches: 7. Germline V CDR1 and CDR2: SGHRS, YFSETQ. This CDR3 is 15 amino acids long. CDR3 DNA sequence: TGCGCCAGCAGCCTGGGAACAGGGGCGAACACTGAAGCTTTCTTT. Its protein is CASSLGTGANTEAFF.

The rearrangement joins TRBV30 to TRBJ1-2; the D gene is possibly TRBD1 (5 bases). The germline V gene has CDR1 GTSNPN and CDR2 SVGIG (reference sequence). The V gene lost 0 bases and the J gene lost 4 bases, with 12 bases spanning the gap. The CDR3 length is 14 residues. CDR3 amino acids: CAWSVRGGGYGYTF. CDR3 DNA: TGTGCCTGGAGTGTAAGGGGTGGCGGCTATGGCTACACCTTC.

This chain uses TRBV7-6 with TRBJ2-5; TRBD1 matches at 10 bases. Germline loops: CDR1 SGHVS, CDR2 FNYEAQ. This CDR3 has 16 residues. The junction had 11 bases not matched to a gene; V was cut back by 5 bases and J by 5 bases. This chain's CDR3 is CASSPGGTGVRETQYF. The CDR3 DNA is TGTGCCAGCAGCCCAGGGGGGACAGGGGTGAGGGAGACCCAGTACTTC.

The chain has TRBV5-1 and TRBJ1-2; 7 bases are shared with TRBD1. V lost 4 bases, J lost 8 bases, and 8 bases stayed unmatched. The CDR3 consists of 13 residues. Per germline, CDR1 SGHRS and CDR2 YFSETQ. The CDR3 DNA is TGCGCCAGCAGCACAGGACAGGCGGCGGGCTACACCTTC. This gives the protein CASSTGQAAGYTF.

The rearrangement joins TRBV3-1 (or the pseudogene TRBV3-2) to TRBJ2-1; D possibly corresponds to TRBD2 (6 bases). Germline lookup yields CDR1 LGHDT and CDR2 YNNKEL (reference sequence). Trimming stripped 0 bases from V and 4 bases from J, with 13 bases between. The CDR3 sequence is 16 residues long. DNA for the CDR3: TGTGCCAGCAGCCAAGATCGTACTAGCCCATACAATGAGCAGTTCTTC. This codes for CASSQDRTSPYNEQFF.

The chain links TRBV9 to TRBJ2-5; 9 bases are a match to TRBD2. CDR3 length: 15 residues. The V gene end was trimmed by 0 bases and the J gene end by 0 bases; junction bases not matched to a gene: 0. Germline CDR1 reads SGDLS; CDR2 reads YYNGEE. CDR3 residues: CASSVERGDQETQYF. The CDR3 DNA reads TGTGCCAGCAGCGTAGAGCGGGGGGACCAAGAGACCCAGTACTTC.

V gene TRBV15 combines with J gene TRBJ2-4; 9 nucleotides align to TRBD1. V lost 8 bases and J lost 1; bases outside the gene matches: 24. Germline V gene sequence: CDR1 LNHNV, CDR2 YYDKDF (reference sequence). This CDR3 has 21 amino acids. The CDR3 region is CATAPTGTGLLGGGAKNIQYF. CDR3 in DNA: TGTGCCACCGCACCCACTGGGACAGGGTTGCTCGGTGGAGGGGCCAAAAACATTCAGTACTTC.